This T cell receptor (beta chain) was retrieved from a study of blood T cell repertoires in COVID-19. The overall study: Some COVID-19 samples were acute and others convalescent; all came from the United States, Italy and Spain. From T cells, B-cell-depleted T cells, or PBMCs came the material, which was cDNA or gDNA.

Profiled with immunoSEQ multiplex PCR; TCRdb holds only in-frame clones, not every one. The sample lists 60,000 to 80,000 clones; roughly 85% were seen once. Trimming at V came to 0 bases and at J to 4 bases, leaving 6 bases not matched to a gene. This CDR3 contains 16 residues. Germline V gene lookup returns CDR1 SGHRS and CDR2 YFSETQ. Sequencing used peripheral blood. The receptor was isolated from a man in his fifties with acute or convalescent COVID-19. The chain joins TRBV5-1 to TRBJ2-3; 9 bases map to TRBD2. CDR3 nucleotides: TGCGCCAGCAGCTTGGTATTGCGGGGGGGCGCAGATACGCAGTATTTT. This sequence encodes CASSLVLRGGADTQYF.